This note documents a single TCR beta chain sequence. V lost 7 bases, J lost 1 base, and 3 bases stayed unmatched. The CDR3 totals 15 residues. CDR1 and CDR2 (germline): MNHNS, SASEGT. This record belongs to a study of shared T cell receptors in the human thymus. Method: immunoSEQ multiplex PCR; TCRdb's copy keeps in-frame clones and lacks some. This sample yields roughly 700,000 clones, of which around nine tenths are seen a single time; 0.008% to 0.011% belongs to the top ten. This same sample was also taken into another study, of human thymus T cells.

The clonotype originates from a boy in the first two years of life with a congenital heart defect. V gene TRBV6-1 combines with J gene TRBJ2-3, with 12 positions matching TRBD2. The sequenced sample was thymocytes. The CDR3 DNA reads TGTGCCAGCAAAGGACTAGCGGGACGCACAGATACGCAGTATTTT. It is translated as CASKGLAGRTDTQYF.